These 15 T cell receptor beta chains originate from one sample sequenced in a study of early T cells in non-severe SARS-CoV-2 infection. TCRdb itself ran the 5' RACE reads through MiXCR, one entry per CDR3 protein. The sample includes some 45,000 distinct CDR3 sequences, over 3.5% seen only once; the top ten take about 6%. The sample taken for sequencing was whole blood. These receptors were obtained from an adult who was a healthcare worker with PCR-confirmed SARS-CoV-2 infection or an uninfected control (not recorded which).

Of note for this clonotype: A much larger clone lies one base from this, so it may be a read error. The chain joins TRBV2 to TRBJ2-1, with 8 positions matching TRBD1. Germline V gene lookup returns CDR1 SNHLY and CDR2 FYNNEI. The CDR3 runs 14 residues. The trim removed 5 bases at V and 10 bases at J, leaving 10 bases unmatched. The CDR3 here is CASSPRDRTKEQFF. The CDR3 region has the DNA TGTGCCAGCAGTCCCCGGGACAGGACTAAGGAGCAGTTCTTC. The full variable domain, in which reference TRBV2 and TRBJ2-1 provide the parts outside the CDR3, is EPEVTQTPSHQVTQMGQEVILRCVPISNHLYFYWYRQILGQKVEFLVSFYNNEISEKSEIFDDQFSVERPDGSNFTLKIRSTKLEDSAMYFCASSPRDRTKEQFFGPGTRLTVL.

At least ten counts were recorded for this clonotype. The chain uses TRBV5-6 and TRBJ1-1; no clear D gene. The V end lost 1 base, the J end lost 8 bases, and 9 bases lay between the germline ends. The CDR3 runs 12 residues. Germline CDR1 and CDR2: SGHDT and YYEEEE. The CDR3 nucleotides are TGTGCCAGCAGCTTGAACCACCTAGAAGCTTTCTTT. Its protein product is CASSLNHLEAFF.

The sample holds a few counts of this clonotype. The chain has TRBV12-3 or TRBV12-4 and TRBJ2-1; 9 positions agree with TRBD1. V was pared by 5 bases and J by 4 bases, with 15 bases of the junction left unmatched. This CDR3 region has 18 residues. The CDR3: CASSKHPPGQGKYNEQFF. The CDR3 DNA follows: TGTGCCAGCAGTAAGCATCCACCGGGACAGGGCAAGTACAATGAGCAGTTCTTC.

As for this clonotype: No conserved phenylalanine or tryptophan is present at the end of the CDR3, so a read error is the likely explanation. This chain connects TRBV4-1 to TRBJ1-6, with 7 bases that match TRBD1. Looked up from germline, CDR1 is MGHRA and CDR2 is YSYEKL. This CDR3 has 14 amino acids. V was clipped by 4 bases and J by 5 bases; unmatched bases: 2. In DNA form, the CDR3 reads TGCGCCAGCAGCCCGGGACAGCATAATTCACCCCTCCACCTT. Protein: CASSPGQHNSPLHL.

This sequence joins TRBV20-1 and TRBJ2-1, with 15 positions matching TRBD2. The trim removed 0 bases at V and 9 bases at J, leaving 9 bases unmatched. This CDR3 has 17 amino acids. Germline CDR1 and CDR2: DFQATT and SNEGSKA (reference sequence). CDR3 in DNA: TGCAGTGCTAGAGACCTTAGGACTAGCGGGGGGGCCGGTGAGCAGTTCTTC. Amino acids: CSARDLRTSGGAGEQFF.

The chain carries TRBV20-1 and TRBJ2-6; D perhaps matches TRBD1 (6 bases). There are 15 residues in the CDR3. Trimming left V 6 bases short and J 0 bases short, with 12 bases between. CDR1 is DFQATT, CDR2 SNEGSKA, per germline (reference sequence). The DNA of the CDR3 is TGCAGTGCCAGTGGGGGCTTCTCTGGGGCCAACGTCCTGACTTTC. As protein: CSASGGFSGANVLTF.

This clonotype was seen a handful of times. V is TRBV28 and J is TRBJ1-5, with D possibly being TRBD1 (6 bases). The CDR3 is 15 amino acids. Per germline, CDR1 MDHEN and CDR2 SYDVKM. V shed 9 bases and J shed 4 bases, with 19 bases lying between them. The CDR3 reads CASLTTGHGNQPQHF. In DNA, the CDR3 is TGTGCCAGTTTAACCACAGGGCACGGTAATCAGCCCCAGCATTTT.

J is TRBJ2-2 and V is TRBV2, with TRBD2 as a possible D gene (5 bases). The CDR3 is 14 amino acids. With 7 bases removed from V and 3 bases from J, the gap between germline ends came to 12 bases. Germline V gives CDR1 SNHLY, CDR2 FYNNEI. CDR3 sequence reads: CASKVSGDTGELFF. The CDR3 DNA sequence: TGTGCCAGCAAGGTTTCCGGGGACACCGGGGAGCTGTTTTTT.

In its sample, this clonotype was seen many times. This chain joins TRBV14 and TRBJ2-3, with D uncertain. This CDR3 contains 17 residues. Trimming took 1 base from V and 0 from J, leaving 14 bases between them. The germline gives CDR1 SGHDN, CDR2 FVKESK. The CDR3 protein is CASSQGPQFFSTDTQYF. The CDR3 DNA sequence: TGTGCCAGCAGCCAAGGCCCACAGTTTTTTAGCACAGATACGCAGTATTTT.

This clonotype showed up many times. The chain uses TRBV7-2 and TRBJ2-1; TRBD2 agrees at 10 bases. CDR3 length equals 14 residues. Germline-derived CDR1 and CDR2 are SGHTA and FQGNSA. V lost 5 bases and J lost 7; bases outside the gene matches: 5. The CDR3 spells CASSPGLALNEQFF. As DNA, the CDR3 is TGTGCCAGCAGCCCGGGACTAGCGCTGAATGAGCAGTTCTTC.

This clonotype has ten or more counts. The V gene is TRBV20-1, the J gene TRBJ1-2; possible D gene TRBD1, 6 bases. The CDR3 is 12 amino acids. The V end was cut by 6 bases, the J end by 8 bases, with 16 bases between. Per germline, CDR1 DFQATT and CDR2 SNEGSKA (reference sequence). The CDR3 spells CSAPRQGNGYTF. For the CDR3, the DNA is TGCAGTGCCCCCCGCCAGGGGAACGGCTACACCTTC.

The sample holds many counts of this clonotype. This rearrangement joins TRBV4-1 to TRBJ1-3; no definite D call. CDR1 is MGHRA and CDR2 is YSYEKL in the germline V gene. This CDR3 has 15 amino acids. Trimming took 1 base from V and 2 from J, leaving 9 bases between them. CDR3 region: CASSQGGLTGNTIYF. The CDR3 DNA is TGCGCCAGCAGCCAAGGAGGGCTAACTGGAAACACCATATATTTT.

This clonotype was picked up many times. The CDR3 sequence: CASSTLDNQPQHF. The CDR3 DNA follows: TGTGCCAGTTCGACCTTGGACAATCAGCCCCAGCATTTT. The chain links TRBV19 to TRBJ1-5; D is undetermined. Germline values: CDR1 LNHDA, CDR2 SQIVND (reference sequence). V gave up 8 bases and J gave up 3 bases, with 11 bases separating them. The CDR3 has 13 residues.

This clonotype was recorded at least ten times. The chain employs TRBV7-2 and TRBJ2-3; no clear D gene. V was shortened by 3 bases and J by 6 bases, with 7 bases between the two germline ends. The CDR3 consists of 12 residues. Germline V gene sequence: CDR1 SGHTA, CDR2 FQGNSA. The CDR3 loop reads CASSFVLDTQYF. DNA for the CDR3: TGTGCCAGCAGCTTCGTGTTGGATACGCAGTATTTT.

The chain recombines TRBV5-1 with TRBJ2-6, with unresolved D. This CDR3 is 15 amino acids long. Germline V gene sequence: CDR1 SGHRS, CDR2 YFSETQ. Trimming removed 0 bases at V and 2 bases at J, with 6 bases between. The CDR3 DNA reads TGCGCCAGCAGCTTGGGGGTAGCTGGGGCCAACGTCCTGACTTTC. Protein sequence: CASSLGVAGANVLTF.